This T cell receptor beta chain was obtained from a study of blood T cells in healthy people across ages (dated by TCRdb to between 2014 and 2017). Background on the whole study: Template switching captured roughly one uniquely barcoded TCR beta cDNA molecule per two T cells in model experiments. The study measured age-related changes in TCR beta repertoire diversity using deep sequencing normalized with unique cDNA molecular identifiers. The donors were split into four age groups: young (average approximately 16 years), middle-aged (about 40), aged (62) and long-lived (roughly 77). To avoid experimental bias, donors of different ages were randomly spread across the sequencing lanes. For two donors (one aged 18 to 30 and one aged 80 or older), the study analyzed two additional independent replicas of 1 million unique cDNA reads from the same blood draw.

Receptor libraries were prepared by 5' RACE. The run used an Illumina HiSeq 2500. The second PCR ran for roughly 7 to 11 cycles and used a J-beta primer mix along with a sample-barcoded 5' primer. A unique molecular identifier was introduced onto each TCR beta cDNA molecule by a template-switch 5' adaptor carrying 12 random nucleotides. Each sample yielded at least 3 million CDR3-containing paired-end reads. The Mint cDNA synthesis kit, primed by a TRBC-specific oligonucleotide, was used to synthesize first-strand cDNA from all RNA. After uracil-DNA glycosylase treatment, a first 18-cycle PCR used universal primers M1SS and BC2_uni_R on all cDNA. The original methods were these. For normalization, 1 million high-quality reads were randomly selected from each sample, with every read carrying a distinct molecular identifier. Instead of being binned into consensus sequences, reads that shared molecular identifiers were thrown out. MiTCR, run with a Q25 quality threshold and the strictest error-elimination algorithm, handled CDR3 identification, clonotype clustering and error correction. A nonparametric unseen species model using Euler transformation provided a lower-bound estimate of total TCR beta diversity. TCRdb reworked the public reads: Q25 trimming with fastp, MiXCR clone assembly, productive beta chains retained. Rows with a matching CDR3 protein are joined into one entry that keeps the most common DNA and genes. The V and J calls were not made by the authors but by TCRdb's processing. The sample table shows approximately 1.5 million distinct CDR3 sequences, and about 45% are seen once. The ten largest clones take up just over 4% of the sample.

Donors were a few dozen systemically healthy Caucasian individuals from Russia aged roughly 6 to 90 years. Ten milliliters of peripheral blood were drawn from each donor into EDTA-treated Vacutainer tubes. PBMCs were isolated by Ficoll-Paque density-gradient centrifugation, with at least 7 million obtained per sample. Total RNA, at least 5.5 micrograms per sample, was extracted from PBMCs with Trizol reagent. The percentages of naive CD45RAhigh/CD27high T cells were determined by flow cytometry on a PBMC aliquot from every donor. Notes on this clonotype: The clone's antigen remains unknown. Base qualities are missing; no much larger clone stands one base away.

What the study reported, not specific to this receptor: Total diversity estimates from one million sequenced T cells were considered lower bounds and underestimates. Because the CMV infection status of the donors was unknown, age-related changes in expanded clonotypes may potentially have been confounded. Compared with the aged group, more naive CD4+ T cells, fewer expanded clones and increased TCR diversity were shown by the long-lived group, suggesting age selection. Observed TCR beta diversity per million T cells fell roughly linearly with age, and a significant reduction was already apparent by age roughly 40. There was a strong correlation between observed TCR beta diversity and the percentage of naive T cells measured by flow cytometry. Since profiling was done on bulk unsorted PBMCs, naive and antigen-experienced compartments could not be conclusively compared.

This receptor was taken from a woman aged 18-29 years in good health. The sample taken for sequencing was blood.

The nucleotide sequence is given as TGTGCCACCAACAGGGGCCCCTCCTACAATGAGCAGTTCTTC. This translates into CATNRGPSYNEQFF. The receptor chain draws on TRBV24-1 and TRBJ2-1; 7 middle bases align to TRBD1. From the cysteine up to the phenylalanine, the CDR3 has a length of 14 residues. Only the CDR3 DNA stays, 42 bases, in frame from base 1. CDR1 and CDR2 are drawn from the germline V gene: KGHDR, SFDVKD. V trim: 8 bases; J trim: 0 bases; unmatched bases: 3.